The source of this TCR beta chain is a study of cytomegalovirus exposure and HLA in healthy donors. PCR involved 60 Vbeta and 13 Jbeta primers. Sequencing was performed with immunoSEQ multiplex PCR; in TCRdb, only in-frame clones are kept and a portion is missing. The table records about 130,000 clones, around 63% of them present only once. Study observations and caveats: Earlier results showed most TCR beta V segments being productive about 87% or about 30% of the time. When presence/absence was analysed, sequencing depth was taken to be roughly uniform across donors.

About this clone: Its antigen remains unknown.

No CMV serostatus entry exists for this donor. This clonotype was obtained from a human donor in good health. The sample was PBMCs.

The CDR3 DNA follows: TGTGCCAGCAGTGGCCAGGGGGCCCGGTATGGCTACACCTTC. As protein: CASSGQGARYGYTF. The V gene is TRBV6-1, the J gene TRBJ1-2; 8 bases line up with TRBD1. Germline assignment: CDR1 MNHNS and CDR2 SASEGT. There are 14 residues in the CDR3. With V trimmed by 4 bases and J by 5 bases, 6 bases remained unmatched.